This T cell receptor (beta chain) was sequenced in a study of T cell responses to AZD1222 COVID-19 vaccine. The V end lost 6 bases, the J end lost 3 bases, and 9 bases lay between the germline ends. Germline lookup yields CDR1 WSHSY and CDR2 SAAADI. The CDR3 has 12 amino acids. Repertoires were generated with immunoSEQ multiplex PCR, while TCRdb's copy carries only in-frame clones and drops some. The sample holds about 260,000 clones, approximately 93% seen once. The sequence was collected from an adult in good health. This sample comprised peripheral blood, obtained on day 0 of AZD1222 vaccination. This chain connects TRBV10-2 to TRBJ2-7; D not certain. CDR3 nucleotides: TGCGCCAGCAGGAACGGTTACTACGAGCAGTACTTC. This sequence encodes CASRNGYYEQYF.